The 5 T cell receptor beta chains presented below share a single source sample, sequenced in a study of glioma-infiltrating T cells. The iRepertoire nested amplicon-rescue multiplex PCR amplified TCR alpha and beta CDR3s from RNA. TCRdb re-called the multiplex PCR reads through MiXCR, storing one row per CDR3 protein. The table has approximately 400,000 distinct CDR3 sequences, approximately 42% seen once. Sequencing was carried out using glioma tissue, nonneoplastic brain tissue, or PBMCs (not recorded which). These receptors were obtained from a human donor with low-grade glioma or glioblastoma, undergoing nonglioma brain surgery, or in good health (not recorded which).

J is TRBJ2-1 and V is TRBV5-8, with TRBD2 matching over 8 bases. Losses at the gene ends were 3 bases for V and 4 bases for J; bases not matched to a gene: 9. Germline V gene data show CDR1 as SGHTS and CDR2 as YDEGEE. The CDR3 sequence is 16 residues long. Here the CDR3 DNA reads TGTGCCAGCAGCTACCCTCTAACGGGAGGGTACAATGAGCAGTTCTTC. Its protein product is CASSYPLTGGYNEQFF.

As concerns this clonotype: This sequence may be a read error, since a much larger clone differs from it by one base. The CDR3 DNA follows: TGTGCCAGCAGCCTCCAACATGGAACAGATACGCAGTATTTT. As protein: CASSLQHGTDTQYF. The gene calls are TRBV7-9 and TRBJ2-3; D uncertain. Trimming took off 5 bases at V and 3 bases at J, with 12 bases between the two ends. Germline CDR1 is SEHNR and CDR2 is FQNEAQ (reference sequence). There are 14 residues in the CDR3.

The rearrangement joins TRBV28 to TRBJ2-6; D gene ambiguous. Germline assignment: CDR1 MDHEN and CDR2 SYDVKM. The CDR3 has 16 residues. V was shortened by 4 bases and J by 2 bases, with 12 bases between the two germline ends. CDR3 sequence: CASSSYDLPGANVLTF. The CDR3 nucleotides are TGTGCCAGCAGTTCATACGACTTACCTGGGGCCAACGTCCTGACTTTC.

A note on this clonotype: It may be a read error: a sequence one base away is much more abundant. The chain combines TRBV6-2 or TRBV6-3 with TRBJ1-1, with D possibly being TRBD1 (5 bases). V lost 6 bases, J lost 5 bases, and 13 bases lay in between. The CDR3 spans 13 residues. Germline V lookup: CDR1 MNHEY, CDR2 SVGEGT. DNA for the CDR3: TGTGCCAGCAGCGGAGCAGGGATTACTGAAGCTTTCTTT. This sequence encodes CASSGAGITEAFF.

On this clonotype: A read error is possible here, since a much larger clone lies one base away. The chain uses TRBV6-2 or TRBV6-3 and TRBJ2-1; 9 nucleotides align to TRBD2. Trimming cost V 6 bases and J 7 bases; bases outside gene matches: 10. The CDR3 sequence is 15 residues long. The germline V gene has CDR1 MNHEY and CDR2 SVGEGT. The CDR3 bases are TGTGCCAGCAGAGATAGCGGGAGACTAGGAAATGAGCAGTTCTTC. Its protein product is CASRDSGRLGNEQFF.